One T cell receptor (beta chain) is described in this entry. The target antigen is unknown. V lost 2 bases and J 7 bases, leaving 5 bases between the germline ends. The CDR3 is made up of 11 amino acids. Germline V CDR1 and CDR2: SGHTA, FQGNSA. The data originate from a study of T cell responses to AZD1222 COVID-19 vaccine. Findings and limits, study-wide: The CD4 TCRs associated with vaccination extended across spike and predominated at 160-218 and 743-854. Donors were chiefly white British, with a greater number of females, and clonal diversity was perhaps underestimated.

The data were produced by immunoSEQ multiplex PCR, yet TCRdb's version contains in-frame clones alone and is incomplete. The table lists about 84,000 clones, around 90% of them singletons. Here the sequenced sample was peripheral blood, taken on day 0 of AZD1222 vaccination. This chain links TRBV7-2 with TRBJ1-2; no definite D call. This clonotype was obtained from an adult in good health. CDR3 amino acids: CASSLRTGYTF. DNA for the CDR3: TGTGCCAGCAGCTTAAGGACTGGCTACACCTTC.